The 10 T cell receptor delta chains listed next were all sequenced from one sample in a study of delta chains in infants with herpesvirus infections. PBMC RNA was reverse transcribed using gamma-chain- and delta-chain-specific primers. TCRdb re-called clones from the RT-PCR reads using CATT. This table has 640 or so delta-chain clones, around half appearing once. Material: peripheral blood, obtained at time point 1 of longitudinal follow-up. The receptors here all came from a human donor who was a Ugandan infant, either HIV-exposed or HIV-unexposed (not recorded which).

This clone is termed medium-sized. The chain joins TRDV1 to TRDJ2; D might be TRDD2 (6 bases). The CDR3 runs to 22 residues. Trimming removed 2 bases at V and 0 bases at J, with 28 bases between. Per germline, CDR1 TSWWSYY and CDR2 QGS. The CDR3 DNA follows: TGTGCTCTTGGGGAAAGAAACTCCTTCCCTTTACACGGGGAAGCTTTGACAGCACAACTCTTCTTT. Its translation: CALGERNSFPLHGEALTAQLFF.

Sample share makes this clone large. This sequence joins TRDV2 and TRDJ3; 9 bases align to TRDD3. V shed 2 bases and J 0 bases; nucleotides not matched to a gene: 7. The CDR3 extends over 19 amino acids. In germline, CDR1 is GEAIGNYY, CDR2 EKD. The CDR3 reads CACDRLGDLRSWDTRQMFF. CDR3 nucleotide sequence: TGTGCCTGTGACAGGCTGGGGGATCTCCGCTCCTGGGACACCCGACAGATGTTTTTC.

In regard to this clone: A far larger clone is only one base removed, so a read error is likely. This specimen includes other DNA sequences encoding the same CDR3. In DNA, the CDR3 is TGTGCTCTTGGGGCCCTTTCCAAGCACTGGGGAATATGGTCCGATAAACTCATCTTT. Encoded protein: CALGALSKHWGIWSDKLIF. The J gene is TRDJ1, the V gene TRDV1, with 7 bases lining up with TRDD3. The J segment lost 3 bases and the V segment lost 4 bases, leaving 20 bases of the junction unmatched. The CDR3 has 19 residues. Germline assignment: CDR1 TSWWSYY and CDR2 QGS.

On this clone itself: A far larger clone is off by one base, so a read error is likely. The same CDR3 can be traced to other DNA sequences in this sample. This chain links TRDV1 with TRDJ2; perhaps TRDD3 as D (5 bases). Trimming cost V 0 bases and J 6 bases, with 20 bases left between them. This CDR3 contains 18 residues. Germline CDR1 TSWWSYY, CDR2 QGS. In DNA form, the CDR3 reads TGTGCTCTTGGGGAACTGGAATCCCCCCCGGTACTGGCAGCACAACTCTTCTTT. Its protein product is CALGELESPPVLAAQLFF.

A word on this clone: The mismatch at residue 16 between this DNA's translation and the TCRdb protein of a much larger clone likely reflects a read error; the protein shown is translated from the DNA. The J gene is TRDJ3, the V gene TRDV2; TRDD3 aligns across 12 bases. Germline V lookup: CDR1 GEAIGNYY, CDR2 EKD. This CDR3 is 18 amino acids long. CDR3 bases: TGTGCCTGTGACACCGTACTGGGGGATACCTGGGACACCCGACAGAGGTTTTTC. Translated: CACDTVLGDTWDTRQRFF.

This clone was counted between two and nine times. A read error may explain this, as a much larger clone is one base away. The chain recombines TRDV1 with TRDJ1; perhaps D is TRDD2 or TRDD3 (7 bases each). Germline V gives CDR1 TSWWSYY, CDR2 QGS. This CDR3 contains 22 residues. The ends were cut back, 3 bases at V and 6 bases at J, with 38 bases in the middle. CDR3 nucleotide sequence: TGTGCTCTTGGGGACTGGGGGCCTTCCTTACCGTTTACTGGGCCCCAGTCCTATAAACTCATCTTT. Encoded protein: CALGDWGPSLPFTGPQSYKLIF.

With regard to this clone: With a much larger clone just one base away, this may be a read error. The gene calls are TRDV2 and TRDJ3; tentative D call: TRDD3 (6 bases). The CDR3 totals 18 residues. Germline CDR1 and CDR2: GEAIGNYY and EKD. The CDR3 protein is CACDTVGGSSWDARQMFF. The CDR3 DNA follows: TGTGCCTGTGACACCGTGGGGGGGAGCTCCTGGGACGCCCGACAGATGTTTTTC.

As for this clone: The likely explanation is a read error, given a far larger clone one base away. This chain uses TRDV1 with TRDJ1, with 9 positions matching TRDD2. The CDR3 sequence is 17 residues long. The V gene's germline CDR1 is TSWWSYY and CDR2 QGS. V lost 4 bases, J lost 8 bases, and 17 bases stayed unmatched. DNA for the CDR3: TGTGCTCTTGGGGGCATTCCTTCCTACGGGGGATGCCTAAAACTCATCTTT. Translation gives CALGGIPSYGGCLKLIF.

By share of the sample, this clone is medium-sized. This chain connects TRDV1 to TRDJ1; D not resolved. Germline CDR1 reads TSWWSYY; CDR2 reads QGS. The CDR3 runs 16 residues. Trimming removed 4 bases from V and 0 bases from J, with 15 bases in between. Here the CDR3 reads CALGAPANSNTDKLIF. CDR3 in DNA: TGTGCTCTTGGGGCCCCTGCTAATTCCAACACCGATAAACTCATCTTT.

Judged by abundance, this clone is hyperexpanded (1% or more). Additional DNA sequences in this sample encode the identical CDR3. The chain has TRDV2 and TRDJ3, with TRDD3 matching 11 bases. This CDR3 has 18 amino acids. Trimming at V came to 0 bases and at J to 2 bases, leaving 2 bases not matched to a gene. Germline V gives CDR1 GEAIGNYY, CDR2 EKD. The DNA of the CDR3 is TGTGCCTGTGACACCGTACTGGGGGATACCTGGGACACCCGACAGATGTTTTTC. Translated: CACDTVLGDTWDTRQMFF.